This is a list of T cell receptor beta chains from one sample in a study of T-cell memory formation after mild COVID-19. Using its own MiXCR run on the 5' RACE reads, TCRdb lists one record per CDR3 protein. The sample has hundreds of thousands of distinct CDR3 sequences; roughly 20% are singletons. Sequencing was performed on PBMCs or a T cell subset sorted from them (not recorded which). The origin of the receptors is an adult woman who had mild COVID-19 (a few samples of this study predate the infection). Cell type and time point are not known. CDR3s leave out the opening cysteine and the closing phenylalanine or tryptophan. Clone size is shown for a subset of rows, as once, few, many or a class of expanded clone.

v_call	j_call	clone_size	cdr3_aa
TRBV15	TRBJ2-1	.	ATSREWGSDSYNEQF
TRBV5-1	TRBJ2-7	few	ASSQGDSSYEQY
TRBV7-4	TRBJ2-5	few	ASSFQNLYQETQY
TRBV9	TRBJ2-2	.	ASSQGQGTGELF
TRBV7-2	TRBJ2-2	few	ASSWAGTLNTGELF
TRBV12-3/TRBV12-4	TRBJ1-2	.	ASWGRGHGYT
TRBV27	TRBJ2-7	.	ASSATGAEQY
TRBV7-7	TRBJ1-1	few	ASSLGQSTEAF
TRBV30	TRBJ1-3	.	AWSEIYSGNTIY
TRBV5-6	TRBJ2-2	many	ASSLGYTGELF
TRBV2	TRBJ1-2	.	ASRGTGGVAYGYT
TRBV18	TRBJ2-1	.	ASSQTPTSSYNEQF
TRBV15	TRBJ1-2	.	ATSRGGRTDGYT
TRBV7-3	TRBJ1-1	many	ASSLTPVGRNTEAF
TRBV5-1	TRBJ2-1	.	ASSSGTGAFEQF
TRBV20-1	TRBJ1-1	few	SAPVGGFNTEAF
TRBV12-3/TRBV12-4	TRBJ2-7	.	ASRNSGAYEQY
TRBV12-3/TRBV12-4	TRBJ2-1	.	ASSPPWGIVNEQF
TRBV9	TRBJ1-1	.	ASSVGTGRGTEAF
TRBV9	TRBJ2-1	few	ASSVGLAGEPSYNEQF
TRBV27	TRBJ2-7	few	ASRLGQTYEQY
TRBV27	TRBJ2-5	few	ASSLLGHKETQY
TRBV20-1	TRBJ1-4	many	SARDAGVGTNEKLF
TRBV12-3/TRBV12-4	TRBJ1-5	few	ASSLSSQPQH
TRBV7-9	TRBJ2-3	.	ASSLTGDASDTQY
TRBV10-3	TRBJ2-7	.	AISESAGYEQY
TRBV29-1	TRBJ2-5	few	SGAIQETQY
TRBV29-1	TRBJ2-7	.	SVGTSGSYEQY
TRBV5-1	TRBJ2-1	.	ASSLGSGAYNEQF
TRBV24-1	TRBJ2-4	few	ATSDSLRRNIQY
TRBV6-2/TRBV6-3	TRBJ1-1	.	ASSHGPQDRAAMNTEAF
TRBV12-3/TRBV12-4	TRBJ2-5	.	ASMGEPRETQY
TRBV7-6	TRBJ2-6	.	ASSLAYRGSPGANVLT
TRBV4-2	TRBJ2-5	.	ASSQDSGREETQY
TRBV7-2	TRBJ1-5	few	ASSTQGLPQH
TRBV11-2	TRBJ2-5	few	ASSSTTSGRNQETQY
TRBV5-1	TRBJ2-5	few	ASSPIMGRGASETQY
TRBV7-7	TRBJ2-1	few	ASSPGTSGVNEQF
TRBV5-1	TRBJ1-2	few	ASSSQDRVGGYT
TRBV3-1	TRBJ1-5	few	ASSLRDGNQPQH
TRBV20-1	TRBJ2-7	.	SEKSPNRDGEQY
TRBV11-3	TRBJ2-5	.	ASSLRLATRLQETQY
TRBV7-2	TRBJ2-3	few	ASSLDYSSTDTQY
TRBV7-2	TRBJ1-4	few	ASSLDAGGEKLF
TRBV7-9	TRBJ1-3	.	ASSFPSSGNTIY
TRBV6-2/TRBV6-3	TRBJ2-5	few	ASNRGLWETQY